Below are 5 T cell receptor beta chains sequenced from a single sample in a study of T cells in Graves' hyperthyroidism and ophthalmopathy. RNA transcripts gave rise to amplified TCR beta CDR3 regions. During a first-round RT-PCR of the TCR CDR3, the HTBI primer set was used. TCRdb processed the multiplex PCR reads anew with MiXCR; each CDR3 protein has one entry. The data contain approximately 690,000 distinct CDR3 sequences, around 21% of them singletons. The sequencing sample was made of blood. Every receptor here comes from a man younger than 45 with Graves' ophthalmopathy.

This clonotype came up many times. V usage is TRBV11-2 and J usage is TRBJ2-7; D gene ambiguous. Trimming removed 3 bases from V and 2 bases from J, with 11 bases in between. The CDR3 runs to 14 residues. The germline CDR1 and CDR2 sequences are SGHAT and FQNNGV. The CDR3 loop is CASSFRQTTYEQYF. The CDR3 nucleotides are TGTGCCAGCAGCTTTAGGCAGACCACCTACGAGCAGTACTTC.

This clonotype was seen only a few times. This chain uses TRBV6-1 with TRBJ2-1; 8 bases agree with TRBD2. V shed 6 bases and J 6 bases; nucleotides not matched to a gene: 13. Germline V gene lookup returns CDR1 MNHNS and CDR2 SASEGT. This CDR3 has 16 residues. CDR3 amino acids: CASRTPSAGEGNEQFF. The CDR3 DNA follows: TGTGCCAGCAGGACCCCCTCAGCGGGAGAAGGCAATGAGCAGTTCTTC.

This clonotype was detected a few times. The CDR3 spells CASSGLAGLGNEQFF. Here the CDR3 DNA reads TGTGCCAGCAGCGGATTAGCGGGATTAGGCAATGAGCAGTTCTTC. The rearrangement joins TRBV9 to TRBJ2-1; 8 bases line up with TRBD2. J lost 6 bases, V lost 3 bases, and 8 bases had no gene match. CDR3 length equals 15 residues. Per the germline V gene, CDR1 is SGDLS and CDR2 is YYNGEE.

V and J are TRBV5-1 and TRBJ2-5, with D hard to call. The V end lost 7 bases, the J end lost 6 bases, and 10 bases lay between the germline ends. The germline CDR1 and CDR2 sequences are SGHRS and YFSETQ. The CDR3 contains 11 residues. For the CDR3, the DNA is TGCGCCAGCTCGAGAGGTCAGACCCAGTACTTC. Translated: CASSRGQTQYF.

In this sample, this clonotype turned up a few times. The chain uses TRBV15 and TRBJ2-1; 9 bases match TRBD2. Germline CDR1 LNHNV, CDR2 YYDKDF (reference sequence). Germline trimming cut 0 bases from V and 7 bases from J; bases unmatched to any gene: 1. The CDR3 loop spans 14 amino acids. The DNA for the CDR3 is TGTGCCACCAGCAGAGAGCTAGCGGGGAATGAGCAGTTCTTC. This translates into CATSRELAGNEQFF. Together with reference TRBV15 and TRBJ2-1, the CDR3 gives the full variable domain: DAMVIQNPRYQVTQFGKPVTLSCSQTLNHNVMYWYQQKSSQAPKLLFHYYDKDFNNEADTPDNFQSRRPNTSFCFLDIRSPGLGDTAMYLCATSRELAGNEQFFGPGTRLTVL.